Below, 9 T cell receptor beta chains from the same sample are listed, as sequenced in a study of blood T cell repertoires in COVID-19. TCRdb's copy holds only in-frame clones and misses some; the assay was immunoSEQ multiplex PCR. The sample holds approximately 140,000 clones, approximately 79% seen once. The sequenced sample was PBMCs or T cells enriched from blood (not recorded which). The receptors come from a man in his forties or fifties with acute COVID-19.

To note about this clone: Other nucleotide sequences in the sample specify the same CDR3. The chain joins TRBV7-3 to TRBJ1-1, with a weak D call TRBD1 (5 bases). Germline CDR1 SGHTA, CDR2 FQGTGA. CDR3 length: 13 amino acids. With 9 bases removed from V and 4 bases from J, the gap between germline ends came to 15 bases. The chain's CDR3 is CASSTTVSTEAFF. The CDR3 nucleotides read TGTGCCAGTAGCACGACAGTTAGCACTGAAGCTTTCTTT.

The chain uses TRBV3-1 (or the pseudogene TRBV3-2) and TRBJ2-7; tentative D call: TRBD1 (6 bases). Germline values: CDR1 LGHDT, CDR2 YNNKEL (reference sequence). This CDR3 region has 14 residues. Trimming took 6 bases from V and 2 from J, leaving 14 bases between them. The CDR3 sequence: CASSSTGPTYEQYF. In DNA, the CDR3 is TGTGCCAGCAGTTCTACAGGGCCCACCTACGAGCAGTACTTC.

The chain combines TRBV6-5 with TRBJ1-1; the match to TRBD1 covers 7 bases. J lost 4 bases, V lost 7 bases, and 6 bases had no gene match. Germline CDR1 reads MNHEY; CDR2 reads SVGAGI. The CDR3 runs 13 residues. CDR3 nucleotides: TGTGCCAGCAATGGACAGGTCGGCACTGAAGCTTTCTTT. It translates to CASNGQVGTEAFF.

This rearrangement joins TRBV18 to TRBJ2-1, with D possibly being TRBD1 (5 bases). Trimming shortened V by 8 bases and J by 0 bases, and 8 bases separated the two germline ends. Germline V CDR1 and CDR2: KGHSH, LQKENI. The CDR3 runs 13 residues. This chain's CDR3 is CASRQSSYNEQFF. CDR3 nucleotides: TGTGCCAGCAGACAGAGCTCCTACAATGAGCAGTTCTTC.

With regard to this clone: Other DNA sequences in this sample translate to the same CDR3. V usage is TRBV7-3 and J usage is TRBJ2-2; D is perhaps TRBD2 (6 bases). Germline CDR1 and CDR2: SGHTA and FQGTGA. Trimming took 5 bases from V and 5 from J, leaving 9 bases between them. There are 13 residues in the CDR3. CDR3 nucleotides: TGTGCCAGCAGCCTCGGGGGAACCGGGGAGCTGTTTTTT. Amino acids: CASSLGGTGELFF.

V and J are TRBV7-2 and TRBJ2-7, with TRBD2 matching 14 bases. This CDR3 has 16 amino acids. Germline V lookup: CDR1 SGHTA, CDR2 FQGNSA. After removal of 0 bases from V and 6 bases from J, the junction contained 4 bases not matched to a gene. The CDR3 sequence: CASSLALGLAGGEQYF. The DNA of the CDR3 is TGTGCCAGCAGCTTAGCGCTTGGACTAGCGGGAGGCGAGCAGTACTTC.

The J gene is TRBJ2-1, the V gene TRBV6-5, with TRBD2 as a possible D gene (6 bases). Germline V gives CDR1 MNHEY, CDR2 SVGAGI. V lost 2 bases and J 2 bases, leaving 10 bases between the germline ends. The CDR3 has 15 residues. In nucleotides, the CDR3 is TGTGCCAGCAGTTACGGGGCGGGAACCTACAATGAGCAGTTCTTC. Protein sequence: CASSYGAGTYNEQFF.

This sequence joins TRBV5-1 and TRBJ1-1; TRBD1 might be the D (5 bases). Germline CDR1 and CDR2: SGHRS and YFSETQ. V was pared by 1 base and J by 5 bases, with 9 bases between. The CDR3 runs to 13 residues. The CDR3 here is CASSLQGRTEAFF. The CDR3 DNA sequence: TGCGCCAGCAGCTTGCAGGGTCGGACTGAAGCTTTCTTT.

The chain uses TRBV28 and TRBJ1-5; TRBD1 aligns across 12 bases. Germline assignment: CDR1 MDHEN and CDR2 SYDVKM. The V segment lost 6 bases and the J segment 2 bases; nucleotides outside the gene matches: 11. The CDR3 runs 18 residues. This CDR3 reads CASRRPWDRGLGNQPQHF. DNA for the CDR3: TGTGCCAGCAGGCGACCGTGGGACAGGGGGCTTGGCAATCAGCCCCAGCATTTT.